This is a list of T cell receptor beta chains from one sample in a study of somatic mutations in cytotoxic T cells in rheumatoid arthritis. Assay: immunoSEQ multiplex PCR; the TCRdb copy retains only in-frame clones and omits some. The sample carries some 30,000 clones, around 86% recorded once. The sequencing sample was made of CD8+ T cells sorted from blood. These receptors all come from an adult with rheumatoid arthritis. CDR3s include the opening cysteine and the closing phenylalanine or tryptophan. The D gene is left open where the match is weak. Clone size, where shown, is once, few, many, or a class for clones that have expanded.

V gene	clone size	J gene	D gene	CDR3 DNA	CDR3 protein
TRBV4-2	medium-sized	TRBJ2-1	TRBD2	TGTGCCAGCAGCCAACCGGGACTAGAGATAGGGGAGCAGTTCTTC	CASSQPGLEIGEQFF
TRBV10-3	NA	TRBJ2-2	TRBD1	TGTGCCATCAGTGAGTCTTTTGTGCCCTTGACAGGGGTAGACACCGGGGAGCTGTTTTTT	CAISESFVPLTGVDTGELFF
TRBV10-3	NA	TRBJ2-1	TRBD1	TGTGCCATCAGGGAGGCTGGGGACAGCCTTTTTGTCTACAATGAGCAGTTCTTC	CAIREAGDSLFVYNEQFF
TRBV27	NA	TRBJ1-2	TRBD1	TGTGCCAGCAGCCGAGGGACAGGGGATGGCTACACCTTC	CASSRGTGDGYTF
TRBV6-6	NA	TRBJ2-7	TRBD1	TGTGCCAGCAGTTATTCACAGGGGGCCGTAACCTACGAGCAGTACTTC	CASSYSQGAVTYEQYF
TRBV19	NA	TRBJ1-1	NA	TGTGCCAGTAGTATAGTTACCAGGTCCATGAACACTGAAGCTTTCTTT	CASSIVTRSMNTEAFF
TRBV6-1	NA	TRBJ2-3	TRBD2	TGTGCCAGCAGTGGTAGCGGGAGCGGGGCAGATACGCAGTATTTT	CASSGSGSGADTQYF
TRBV4-2	NA	TRBJ1-1	TRBD1	TGTGCCAGCAGCCTTACAGGGGTCACTGAAGCTTTCTTT	CASSLTGVTEAFF
TRBV6-1	NA	TRBJ2-6	TRBD2	TGTGCCAGCAGTGGGGGAGGGACTGGGGCCAACGTCCTGACTTTC	CASSGGGTGANVLTF
TRBV19	NA	TRBJ2-1	TRBD2	TGTGCCAGTAGTATAGGGACTAGCGGGGGAACTGAGCAGTTCTTC	CASSIGTSGGTEQFF
TRBV9	NA	TRBJ2-1	TRBD2	TGTGCCAGCAGCGTAGACGGGAGGGCCGTCTGGGGTGAGCAGTTCTTC	CASSVDGRAVWGEQFF
TRBV4-1	NA	TRBJ1-1	NA	TGCGCCAGCAGCCAAGAAGCAGGGCGGGACACTGAAGCTTTCTTT	CASSQEAGRDTEAFF
TRBV5-4	NA	TRBJ1-1	NA	TGTGCCAGCAGCGAACAGACGAACACTGAAGCTTTCTTT	CASSEQTNTEAFF
TRBV6-1	once	TRBJ2-7	NA	TGTGCCAGCAGTGAATTGCCGGACACCGGCTACGAGCAGTACTTC	CASSELPDTGYEQYF
TRBV19	NA	TRBJ1-1	NA	TGTGCCAGTAGTCGTCGGACGAACACTGAAGCTTTCTTT	CASSRRTNTEAFF
TRBV7-9	NA	TRBJ2-7	NA	TGTGCCAGCAGCTTTGGCCCCGGGGAGCAGTACTTC	CASSFGPGEQYF
TRBV7-6	few	TRBJ2-3	TRBD2	TGTGCCAGCAGCTTAGGTTCCCCGGGAGGTACGCAGTATTTT	CASSLGSPGGTQYF
TRBV5-4	NA	TRBJ2-7	TRBD1	TGTGCCAGCAGCCAAGAGGGGGACAGCTCCTACGAGCAGTACTTC	CASSQEGDSSYEQYF
TRBV7-9	NA	TRBJ1-3	NA	TGTGCCAGCAGCGAAAACAGTTACTCTGGAAACACCATATATTTT	CASSENSYSGNTIYF
TRBV6-5	NA	TRBJ2-2	NA	TGTGCCAGCAGTTACGAGCCGCGAGGCACCGGGGAGCTGTTTTTT	CASSYEPRGTGELFF
TRBV19	NA	TRBJ2-1	NA	TGTGCCAGTAGTCAATTTCTGGGGGGCGAGCAGTTCTTC	CASSQFLGGEQFF
TRBV7-9	NA	TRBJ2-3	NA	TGTGCCAGCAGTTCCCTGGACTGGGATATCACAGATACGCAGTATTTT	CASSSLDWDITDTQYF
TRBV7-2	NA	TRBJ2-7	NA	TGTGCCAGCAGCTCTAGGATAGCAGCCGGGACGGTCTCCTACGAGCAGTACTTC	CASSSRIAAGTVSYEQYF
TRBV4-1	NA	TRBJ1-2	NA	TGCGCCAGCACCGAGTTCTCCTCGGACTATGGCTACACCTTC	CASTEFSSDYGYTF
TRBV5-1	NA	TRBJ1-1	NA	TGCGCCAGCAGCGAGGCGACCGTGATGAACACTGAAGCTTTCTTT	CASSEATVMNTEAFF
TRBV28	NA	TRBJ2-4	NA	TGTGCCAGCAAACGGGATCTTCTAGCCAAAAACATTCAGTACTTC	CASKRDLLAKNIQYF
TRBV11-1	NA	TRBJ2-2	NA	TGTGCCAGCAGCCATAGGGGCAGGGGATGGACCGGGGAGCTGTTTTTT	CASSHRGRGWTGELFF
TRBV5-1	NA	TRBJ2-7	NA	TGCGCCAGCAGCTTATTGGGCGACGAGCAGTACTTC	CASSLLGDEQYF
TRBV7-6	NA	TRBJ1-1	TRBD1	TGTGCCAGCAGCTCGACAGGGGGCCGCACTGAAGCTTTCTTT	CASSSTGGRTEAFF
TRBV5-6	once	TRBJ2-6	NA	TGTGCCAGCAACCCGGGACGTGCTACCAACGTCCTGACTTTC	CASNPGRATNVLTF
TRBV5-4	once	TRBJ2-6	TRBD1	TGTGCCAGCCCTGGCGGGACAGGGGAATCTGGGGCCAACGTCCTGACTTTC	CASPGGTGESGANVLTF
TRBV6-6	NA	TRBJ1-6	NA	TGTGCCAGCAGCCCACAGGGTAACTCACCCCTCCACTTT	CASSPQGNSPLHF
TRBV6-1	NA	TRBJ1-1	NA	TGTGCCAGCAGTGTAGGGGCGATTACTGAAGCTTTCTTT	CASSVGAITEAFF
TRBV19	medium-sized	TRBJ1-5	TRBD1	TGTGCCAGTAGTATCAGGGGGTCGGGCAATCAGCCCCAGCATTTT	CASSIRGSGNQPQHF
TRBV10-1	NA	TRBJ1-1	NA	TGCGCCAGCAGTGATACGGGGGGGGAAAGGGCTTTCTTT	CASSDTGGERAFF
TRBV10-3	once	TRBJ2-7	NA	TGTGCCATCAGTGTCGCTAGCGTTGGCTACGAGCAGTACTTC	CAISVASVGYEQYF
TRBV7-2	NA	TRBJ2-2	NA	TGTGCCAGCAGCTTAGCGCGGGACAGCGCGAACACCGGGGAGCTGTTTTTT	CASSLARDSANTGELFF
TRBV14	NA	TRBJ1-2	TRBD1	TGTGCCAGCAGCCCCCGGACAGGGGGCTTATATGGCTACACCTTC	CASSPRTGGLYGYTF
TRBV27	NA	TRBJ2-7	NA	TGTGCCAGCAGTTTCCGTACCACCTCCCCCCCCACGGGATCTTATTATTACGAGCAGTACTTC	CASSFRTTSPPTGSYYYEQYF
TRBV4-2	once	TRBJ2-5	NA	TGTGCCAGCAGCCAAGATGTTACGGGCTCGGAGACCCAGTACTTC	CASSQDVTGSETQYF
TRBV27	few	TRBJ1-6	NA	TGTGCCAGCCGAGGGGCCAATAAATCACCCCTCCACTTT	CASRGANKSPLHF
TRBV7-2	NA	TRBJ1-2	NA	TGTGCCAGCAGCTTAGATCTCCCGGGGGCCCCGACCTATGGCTACACCTTC	CASSLDLPGAPTYGYTF
TRBV11-2	NA	TRBJ2-1	NA	TGTGCCAGCAGCTTATGGGAGCACCCCAATGAGCAGTTCTTC	CASSLWEHPNEQFF
TRBV11-3	NA	TRBJ2-1	NA	TGTGCCAGCAGTTTAGGGACCGGGGAGCAGTTCTTC	CASSLGTGEQFF
TRBV7-9	once	TRBJ2-2	NA	TGTGCCAGCAGCAGACCGGAGGGGGTATCGAACACCGGGGAGCTGTTTTTT	CASSRPEGVSNTGELFF
TRBV2	NA	TRBJ2-3	NA	TGTGCCAGCCTCGGACCGAGCACAGATACGCAGTATTTT	CASLGPSTDTQYF